Listed below are T cell receptor beta chains from one sample, sequenced in a study of a mutant IDH1 vaccine in newly diagnosed glioma. These TCRs' antigens remain unknown. Sequencing used immunoSEQ multiplex PCR; TCRdb keeps in-frame clones, though not all of them. This sample carries about 60,000 clones, around 84% of them seen once, and the ten largest clones take roughly 4%. Here the sequenced sample was PBMCs, taken from a glioma patient whose treatment included an IDH1 peptide vaccine. These receptors were collected from a young man with glioma. CDR3s include the opening cysteine and the closing phenylalanine or tryptophan. A D gene is named only where the DNA matches it firmly. Clone size appears in some rows only: once, few, many, or a class for an expanded clone.

v_call,d_call,clone_size,j_call,cdr3_nt,cdr3_aa
TRBV27,NA,NA,TRBJ2-7,TGTGCCAGCAGCTTTACGACCTCCTACGAGCAGTACTTC,CASSFTTSYEQYF
TRBV10-3,TRBD2,NA,TRBJ2-7,TGTGCCACCAGGACTAGCGGGGAGTCCTACGAGCAGTACTTC,CATRTSGESYEQYF
TRBV6-4,NA,NA,TRBJ2-2,TGTGCCAGCAGTCGTTCGGGTTTGACCGGGGAGCTGTTTTTT,CASSRSGLTGELFF
TRBV27,TRBD1,once,TRBJ2-7,TGTGCCAGCAGGTACAGGGGGGTAGGCTACGAGCAGTACTTC,CASRYRGVGYEQYF
TRBV10-1,NA,NA,TRBJ1-1,TGCGCCAGCAGTGAGTCTTTCACGAACGGAGACACTGAAGCTTTCTTT,CASSESFTNGDTEAFF
TRBV19,NA,few,TRBJ1-1,TGTGCCAGTAGTATCCAGGGCGTGTTAACTGAAGCTTTCTTT,CASSIQGVLTEAFF
TRBV7-7,TRBD1,NA,TRBJ2-5,TGTGCCAGCAGCCCTGGACAGGGCAGGCCCGGGGAGACCCAGTACTTC,CASSPGQGRPGETQYF
TRBV28,TRBD2,NA,TRBJ2-3,TGTGCCAGCAGCACCGGGACTAGCGGGGGGAGCACAGATACGCAGTATTTT,CASSTGTSGGSTDTQYF
TRBV7-9,NA,once,TRBJ1-2,TGTGCCAGCAGCCCGGGGGTACATGGCTACACCTTC,CASSPGVHGYTF
TRBV11-2,TRBD2,NA,TRBJ2-3,TGTGCCAGCAGCCCGGGGGGACCGACGACTAGCACAGATACGCAGTATTTT,CASSPGGPTTSTDTQYF
TRBV6-5,NA,once,TRBJ1-2,TGTGCCAGCAGTTTCGGGGGGGGCGACTATGGCTACACCTTC,CASSFGGGDYGYTF
TRBV18,NA,once,TRBJ1-1,TGTGCCAGCTCACCAGATCAGAGCACTGAAGCTTTCTTT,CASSPDQSTEAFF
TRBV9,NA,NA,TRBJ1-2,TGTGCCAGCAGCGTAGGCGGCGGGAAAGGATATGGCTACACCTTC,CASSVGGGKGYGYTF
TRBV28,NA,once,TRBJ2-4,TGTGCCAGCAGCCCGGGAGTGGAGAACATTCAGTACTTC,CASSPGVENIQYF
TRBV5-4,TRBD1,NA,TRBJ2-3,TGTGCCAGCAGCTCAGCGACAGGGAACACAGATACGCAGTATTTT,CASSSATGNTDTQYF
TRBV2,NA,NA,TRBJ1-2,TGTGCCAGCAGTGATATTTCCAGGGCAGGGAGCGGTTCTAACTATGGCTACACCTTC,CASSDISRAGSGSNYGYTF
TRBV27,TRBD2,NA,TRBJ2-1,TGTGCCAGCAGTCTCTCACCCCCGGGACTAGTTGCCTACAATGAGCAGTTCTTC,CASSLSPPGLVAYNEQFF
TRBV5-4,NA,NA,TRBJ2-2,TGTGCCAGCAGCTTGGGTTGGGCGGGGGCCCCTCTCACCGGGGAGCTGTTTTTT,CASSLGWAGAPLTGELFF
TRBV7-6,NA,NA,TRBJ2-2,TGTGCCAGCAGCCCCCCGGTGGGTGACGGGGAGCTGTTTTTT,CASSPPVGDGELFF
TRBV6-5,NA,NA,TRBJ2-1,TGTGCCAGCAGCCATAATCGGTATGAGCAGTTCTTC,CASSHNRYEQFF
TRBV18,NA,NA,TRBJ2-3,TGTGCCAGCTCCTTCTTCACAGATACGCAGTATTTT,CASSFFTDTQYF
TRBV6-4,NA,NA,TRBJ2-3,TGTGCCAGCAGTGACTCTTCCTCAGATACGCAGTATTTT,CASSDSSSDTQYF
TRBV6-4,TRBD1,NA,TRBJ2-2,TGTGCCAGCAGCCCCGGGGGACAGGGGAGGAACACCGGGGAGCTGTTTTTT,CASSPGGQGRNTGELFF